The next 19 T cell receptor beta chains were all read from a single sample in a study of blood T cell repertoires in COVID-19. This table comes from immunoSEQ multiplex PCR, and its TCRdb copy is limited to in-frame clones, with some not included. The sample includes about 270,000 clones, about nine tenths of them seen just once. What was sequenced was PBMCs or T cells enriched from blood (not recorded which). These receptors all come from a woman between 50 and 59 years old who had recovered from COVID-19.

The rearrangement joins TRBV19 to TRBJ2-2; 11 bases match TRBD2. The ends lost 4 bases at V and 4 bases at J; junction bases unmatched: 8. CDR3 length: 17 amino acids. Germline CDR1 and CDR2: LNHDA and SQIVND (reference sequence). The CDR3 loop reads CASSRTSGRLSTGELFF. The DNA of the CDR3 is TGTGCCAGTAGTAGAACTAGCGGGAGACTGAGCACCGGGGAGCTGTTTTTT.

The chain uses TRBV5-1 and TRBJ1-1; possible D gene TRBD1, 5 bases. Deletions cut 2 bases from V and 4 bases from J, with 12 bases between. Per the germline V gene, CDR1 is SGHRS and CDR2 is YFSETQ. The CDR3 has 14 residues. The CDR3 spells CASSFDSGGTEAFF. CDR3 in DNA: TGCGCCAGCAGCTTTGATTCCGGGGGCACTGAAGCTTTCTTT.

This clone was seen just once. The same CDR3 also results from other DNA sequences found in this sample. The chain is built from TRBV28 and TRBJ1-4, with 11 bases that match TRBD1. Germline V gene sequence: CDR1 MDHEN, CDR2 SYDVKM. The CDR3 covers 15 residues. V shed 5 bases and J 8 bases; nucleotides not matched to a gene: 7. CDR3 loop: CASSPAGTGGEKLFF. The CDR3 DNA sequence: TGTGCCAGCAGTCCCGCCGGGACAGGGGGAGAAAAACTGTTTTTT.

This chain joins TRBV7-8 and TRBJ1-2, with D maybe TRBD1 (6 bases). The V end was cut by 0 bases, the J end by 8 bases, with 10 bases between. This CDR3 comprises 13 residues. Per the germline V gene, CDR1 is SGHVS and CDR2 is FQNEAQ. In nucleotides, the CDR3 is TGTGCCAGCAGCTTAGCTGGGGGGGCCGGCTACACCTTC. Its protein is CASSLAGGAGYTF.

The gene calls are TRBV27 and TRBJ2-3; 8 positions match TRBD2. The germline CDR1 and CDR2 sequences are MNHEY and SMNVEV (reference sequence). J gave up 6 bases and V 7 bases, and 9 bases lay outside the gene matches. The CDR3 length is 14 residues. In DNA, the CDR3 is TGTGCCAGCATCCCGGGAAGCGGGAGTGATACGCAGTATTTT. It yields the protein CASIPGSGSDTQYF.

This sequence joins TRBV13 and TRBJ2-7; D uncertain. Trimming took off 2 bases at V and 5 bases at J, with 13 bases between the two ends. The germline CDR1 and CDR2 sequences are PRHDT and FYEKMQ (reference sequence). This CDR3 region has 14 residues. In DNA form, the CDR3 reads TGTGCCAGCAGCTTATATACGAGGCTCGACGAGCAGTACTTC. This sequence encodes CASSLYTRLDEQYF.

This clone was seen once. The DNA of the CDR3 is TGTGCCAGCAGCGTCTCCGGGAATAAAGAGACCCAGTACTTC. Residues: CASSVSGNKETQYF. The chain joins TRBV7-3 to TRBJ2-5, with D possibly matching TRBD2 (5 bases). Germline V gene data show CDR1 as SGHTA and CDR2 as FQGTGA. The CDR3 length is 14 residues. Trimming took 5 bases from V and 3 from J, leaving 13 bases between them.

CDR3 sequence reads: CASSPTRTGGANYGYTF. CDR3 DNA sequence: TGTGCCAGCAGCCCAACCCGGACAGGGGGGGCTAACTATGGCTACACCTTC. The chain employs TRBV11-2 and TRBJ1-2, with 10 bases fitting TRBD1. V trimming: 5 bases; J trimming: 0 bases; junction bases outside the gene matches: 9. CDR1 and CDR2 from the germline V gene are SGHAT and FQNNGV. The CDR3 is made up of 17 amino acids.

V usage is TRBV13 and J usage is TRBJ2-3; a possible D gene is TRBD1 (6 bases). The CDR3 has 16 amino acids. V was pared by 5 bases and J by 6 bases, with 21 bases between. Germline lookup yields CDR1 PRHDT and CDR2 FYEKMQ (reference sequence). The DNA of the CDR3 is TGTGCCAGCAGCACCAGAGCCGGGACAAGGGGGGATACGCAGTATTTT. This codes for CASSTRAGTRGDTQYF. Full variable domain (remainder filled in from reference TRBV13 and TRBJ2-3): AAGVIQSPRHLIKEKRETATLKCYPIPRHDTVYWYQQGPGQDPQFLISFYEKMQSDKGSIPDRFSAQQFSDYHSELNMSSLELGDSALYFCASSTRAGTRGDTQYFGPGTRLTVL.

The rearrangement joins TRBV28 to TRBJ1-1, with a tentative D call TRBD1 (5 bases). This CDR3 contains 15 residues. From germline, CDR1 is MDHEN and CDR2 SYDVKM. V lost 2 bases, J lost 6 bases, and 16 bases lay in between. CDR3 sequence reads: CASSLTPGGGSEAFF. CDR3 sequence (DNA): TGTGCCAGCAGTTTAACCCCCGGGGGGGGATCTGAAGCTTTCTTT.

The rearrangement links TRBV2 to TRBJ2-1; TRBD2 matches 8 bases. CDR3 length: 14 residues. J lost 3 bases, V lost 7 bases, and 5 bases had no gene match. CDR1 is SNHLY, CDR2 FYNNEI, per germline. The CDR3 nucleotides read TGTGCCAGCATGTCCGGGACTAGCTACAATGAGCAGTTCTTC. It yields the protein CASMSGTSYNEQFF.

The rearrangement links TRBV7-8 to TRBJ2-2; D not certain. The CDR3 sequence is 15 residues long. Per germline, CDR1 SGHVS and CDR2 FQNEAQ. Trimming took 0 bases from V and 2 from J, leaving 7 bases between them. The CDR3 spells CASSLARRNTGELFF. The CDR3 region has the DNA TGTGCCAGCAGCTTAGCGCGCCGCAACACCGGGGAGCTGTTTTTT.

The chain joins TRBV11-3 to TRBJ2-5; possible D gene TRBD1, 5 bases. Germline V CDR1 and CDR2: SGHNT, YENEEA. V gave up 3 bases and J gave up 10 bases, with 12 bases separating them. The CDR3 is 12 amino acids. The CDR3 DNA follows: TGTGCCAGCAGCTTTGGGCAGGGTGACCAGTACTTC. It encodes CASSFGQGDQYF.

The genes are TRBV14 and TRBJ2-7, with D possibly TRBD2 on 5 matching bases. Germline CDR1 is SGHDN and CDR2 is FVKESK. With 0 bases removed from V and 1 base from J, the gap between germline ends came to 7 bases. The CDR3 totals 14 residues. The CDR3 coding sequence is TGTGCCAGCAGCCAAGAACGGGGATCCTACGAGCAGTACTTC. Translation gives CASSQERGSYEQYF. The entire variable domain, with the rest obtained from reference TRBV14 and TRBJ2-7, is as follows: EAGVTQFPSHSVIEKGQTVTLRCDPISGHDNLYWYRRVMGKEIKFLLHFVKESKQDESGMPNNRFLAERTGGTYSTLKVQPAELEDSGVYFCASSQERGSYEQYFGPGTRLTVT.

This chain connects TRBV2 to TRBJ1-1, with TRBD1 matching over 7 bases. In germline, CDR1 is SNHLY, CDR2 FYNNEI. Trimming cost V 2 bases and J 4 bases; bases outside gene matches: 7. The CDR3 covers 15 residues. CDR3 residues: CASSETGVLGTEAFF. The CDR3 nucleotides are TGTGCCAGCAGTGAAACAGGGGTTCTCGGCACTGAAGCTTTCTTT.

The chain combines TRBV28 with TRBJ2-7, with 7 bases identical to TRBD1. V lost 9 bases to trimming and J lost 4 bases; unmatched junction nucleotides: 9. The CDR3 runs 13 residues. CDR1 MDHEN and CDR2 SYDVKM come from the germline V gene. The CDR3 DNA follows: TGTGCCAGTGAGAGGGGACAGTTATACGAGCAGTACTTC. Translating it yields CASERGQLYEQYF.

This chain connects TRBV6-5 to TRBJ2-2; 8 bases line up with TRBD2. The CDR3 runs 14 residues. Trimming removed 8 bases from V and 2 bases from J; junction bases left unmatched: 4. Germline CDR1 MNHEY, CDR2 SVGAGI. Here the CDR3 reads CASGIAGNTGELFF. The CDR3 DNA sequence: TGTGCCAGCGGGATAGCGGGAAACACCGGGGAGCTGTTTTTT.

The chain has TRBV19 and TRBJ2-7, with 7 bases aligning to TRBD1. V shed 6 bases, J shed 2 bases, and the junction held 7 bases outside the gene matches. The germline V gene has CDR1 LNHDA and CDR2 SQIVND (reference sequence). The CDR3 sequence is 14 residues long. The CDR3 sequence: CASSNHRGPYEQYF. DNA of the CDR3: TGTGCCAGTAGCAATCACAGGGGTCCCTACGAGCAGTACTTC. Combining the CDR3 with reference TRBV19 and TRBJ2-7 gives the whole variable domain DGGITQSPKYLFRKEGQNVTLSCEQNLNHDAMYWYRQDPGQGLRLIYYSQIVNDFQKGDIAEGYSVSREKKESFPLTVTSAQKNPTAFYLCASSNHRGPYEQYFGPGTRLTVT.

The V and J genes are TRBV28 and TRBJ1-2; no firm D call. Per germline, CDR1 MDHEN and CDR2 SYDVKM. This CDR3 is 15 amino acids long. V was clipped by 3 bases and J by 0 bases, with 11 bases between them. For the CDR3, the DNA is TGTGCCAGCAGTTTTCGTTCGCGTGCTAACTATGGCTACACCTTC. As protein: CASSFRSRANYGYTF.